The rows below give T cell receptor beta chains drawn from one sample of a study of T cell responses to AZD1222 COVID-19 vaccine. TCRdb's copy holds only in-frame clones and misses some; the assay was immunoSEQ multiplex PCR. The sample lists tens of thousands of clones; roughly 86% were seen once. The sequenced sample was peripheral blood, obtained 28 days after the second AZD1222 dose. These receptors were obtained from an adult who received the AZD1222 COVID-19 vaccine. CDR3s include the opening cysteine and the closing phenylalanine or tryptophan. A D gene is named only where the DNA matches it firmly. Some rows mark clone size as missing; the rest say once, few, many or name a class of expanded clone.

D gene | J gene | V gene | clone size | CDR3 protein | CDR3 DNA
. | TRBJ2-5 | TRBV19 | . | CASSYNRGETQYF | TGTGCCAGTAGTTACAATCGGGGGGAGACCCAGTACTTC
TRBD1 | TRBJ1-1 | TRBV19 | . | CASRGQGTTEAFF | TGTGCCAGCAGGGGACAGGGGACCACTGAAGCTTTCTTT
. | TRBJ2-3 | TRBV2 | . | CAGRTESTDTQYF | TGTGCCGGACGGACAGAGTCCACAGATACGCAGTATTTT
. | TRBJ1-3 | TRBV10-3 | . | CAISEGDLTGNTIYF | TGTGCCATCAGCGAAGGGGATCTGACTGGAAACACCATATATTTT
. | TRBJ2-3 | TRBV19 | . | CASSRDSWDTQYF | TGTGCCAGTAGTAGGGACTCTTGGGATACGCAGTATTTT
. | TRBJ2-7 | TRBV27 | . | CASRNQVSYEQYF | TGTGCCAGCAGGAACCAGGTGAGCTACGAGCAGTACTTC
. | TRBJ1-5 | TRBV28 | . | CASSLAGGASNQPQHF | TGTGCCAGCAGCCTTGCGGGGGGGGCTAGCAATCAGCCCCAGCATTTT
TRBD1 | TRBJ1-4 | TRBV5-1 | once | CASSLAQGVNEKLFF | TGCGCCAGCAGCTTGGCACAGGGGGTAAATGAAAAACTGTTTTTT
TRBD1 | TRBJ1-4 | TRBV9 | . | CASSESDRPDEKLFF | TGTGCCAGCAGCGAATCGGACAGGCCTGATGAAAAACTGTTTTTT
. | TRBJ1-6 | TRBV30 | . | CAWSVESSYNSPLHF | TGTGCCTGGAGTGTGGAGAGCTCCTATAATTCACCCCTCCACTTT
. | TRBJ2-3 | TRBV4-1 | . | CASSQAAGSTDTQYF | TGCGCCAGCAGCCAAGCGGCAGGCAGCACAGATACGCAGTATTTT
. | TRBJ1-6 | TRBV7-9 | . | CASSLKGGSYNSPLHF | TGTGCCAGCAGCTTAAAGGGCGGCTCCTATAATTCACCCCTCCACTTT
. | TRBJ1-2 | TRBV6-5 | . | CASSLSNYNYGYTF | TGTGCCAGCAGCCTCTCTAACTACAACTATGGCTACACCTTC
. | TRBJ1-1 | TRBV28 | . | CASSLRPVGTEAFF | TGTGCCAGCAGTTTGCGACCCGTGGGCACTGAAGCTTTCTTT
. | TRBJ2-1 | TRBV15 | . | CATSAEPGMEQFF | TGTGCCACCAGCGCGGAACCTGGGATGGAGCAGTTCTTC
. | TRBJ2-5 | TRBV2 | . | CASSEVPETQYF | TGTGCCAGCAGTGAAGTACCAGAGACCCAGTACTTC
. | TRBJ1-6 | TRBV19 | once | CASSWIGQLNSPLHF | TGTGCCAGTAGTTGGATCGGACAGCTTAATTCACCCCTCCACTTT
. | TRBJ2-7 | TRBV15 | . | CATSREDLTYEQYF | TGTGCCACCAGCAGAGAGGACCTAACCTACGAGCAGTACTTC
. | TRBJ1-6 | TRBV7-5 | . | CARSLAGIPDRGSPLHF | TGTGCCAGAAGCTTAGCGGGAATCCCGGACAGGGGTTCGCCCCTCCACTTT
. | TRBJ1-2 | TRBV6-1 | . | CASSEVGRSSYGYTF | TGTGCCAGCAGTGAAGTGGGACGGAGCTCCTATGGCTACACCTTC
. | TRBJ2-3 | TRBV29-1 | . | CSVVPNAAGTDTQYF | TGCAGCGTTGTACCCAACGCCGCCGGCACAGATACGCAGTATTTT
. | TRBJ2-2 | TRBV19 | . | CASSILRGKDTGELFF | TGTGCCAGTAGTATTCTGAGGGGGAAGGACACCGGGGAGCTGTTTTTT
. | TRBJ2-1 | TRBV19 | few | CASQGGFYNEQFF | TGTGCCAGCCAGGGGGGATTTTACAATGAGCAGTTCTTC
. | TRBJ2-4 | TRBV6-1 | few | CASSEAGIQNIQYF | TGTGCCAGCAGTGAAGCCGGGATCCAAAACATTCAGTACTTC
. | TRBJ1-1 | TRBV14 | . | CASSLDRTEAFF | TGTGCCAGCAGCCTCGATCGGACTGAAGCTTTCTTT
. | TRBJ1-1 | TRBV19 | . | CASSIGRTEAFF | TGTGCCAGTAGTATAGGAAGGACTGAAGCTTTCTTT
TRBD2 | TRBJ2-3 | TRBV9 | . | CASSVAGGRAGDTQYF | TGTGCCAGCAGCGTAGCGGGCGGGAGGGCAGGAGATACGCAGTATTTT
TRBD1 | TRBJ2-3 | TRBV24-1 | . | CATSDPGTDPTDTQYF | TGTGCCACCAGTGACCCCGGGACAGACCCTACAGATACGCAGTATTTT
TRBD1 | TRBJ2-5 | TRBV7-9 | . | CASSPPGQGGETQYF | TGTGCCAGCAGCCCACCGGGACAGGGTGGCGAGACCCAGTACTTC
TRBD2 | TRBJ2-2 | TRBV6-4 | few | CASSSGSTGELFF | TGTGCCAGCAGTAGCGGGAGCACCGGGGAGCTGTTTTTT
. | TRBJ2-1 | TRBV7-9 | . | CASSEAWEGDEQFF | TGTGCCAGCAGCGAGGCATGGGAGGGGGACGAGCAGTTCTTC
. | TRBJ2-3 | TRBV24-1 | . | CATSDPPVHTQYF | TGTGCCACCAGTGATCCCCCTGTACATACGCAGTATTTT
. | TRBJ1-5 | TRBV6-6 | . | CASYGGDVQPQHF | TGTGCCAGCTATGGGGGGGATGTACAGCCCCAGCATTTT
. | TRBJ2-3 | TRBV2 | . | CASSDRSPDTQYF | TGTGCCAGCAGTGACAGATCCCCGGATACGCAGTATTTT
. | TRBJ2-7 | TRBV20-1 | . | CSAGSPYEQYF | TGCAGTGCCGGCAGCCCCTACGAGCAGTACTTC
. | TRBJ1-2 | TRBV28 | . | CASSLEGYYGYTF | TGTGCCAGCAGTTTGGAGGGGTACTATGGCTACACCTTC
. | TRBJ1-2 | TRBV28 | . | CASSSPTGTNYGYTF | TGTGCCAGCAGTTCCCCGACAGGCACTAACTATGGCTACACCTTC